This T cell receptor (beta chain) is drawn from a study of blood T cell repertoires in COVID-19. At the level of the study: Both acute and convalescent COVID-19 samples were obtained from the United States, Italy and Spain.

Germline V lookup: CDR1 SGHNT, CDR2 YYREEE (reference sequence). Unmatched junction bases numbered 3, after V lost 0 bases and J lost 9 bases. This CDR3 has 15 residues. The table came from immunoSEQ multiplex PCR; TCRdb's copy has only in-frame clones and leaves some out. The sample has 220,000 or so clones, about 85% seen once. V usage is TRBV5-4 and J usage is TRBJ1-6, with 10 bases matching TRBD1. Sequencing was done on a sample of peripheral blood. The sequence came from a woman between 45 and 65 years old with COVID-19, enrolled during active disease. The CDR3 region has the DNA TGTGCCAGCAGCTTGGATAGGACAGGGGGTTCACCCCTCCACTTT. It encodes CASSLDRTGGSPLHF. The full variable domain, completed using reference TRBV5-4 and TRBJ1-6, is ETGVTQSPTHLIKTRGQQVTLRCSSQSGHNTVSWYQQALGQGPQFIFQYYREEENGRGNFPPRFSGLQFPNYSSELNVNALELDDSALYLCASSLDRTGGSPLHFGNGTRLTVT.